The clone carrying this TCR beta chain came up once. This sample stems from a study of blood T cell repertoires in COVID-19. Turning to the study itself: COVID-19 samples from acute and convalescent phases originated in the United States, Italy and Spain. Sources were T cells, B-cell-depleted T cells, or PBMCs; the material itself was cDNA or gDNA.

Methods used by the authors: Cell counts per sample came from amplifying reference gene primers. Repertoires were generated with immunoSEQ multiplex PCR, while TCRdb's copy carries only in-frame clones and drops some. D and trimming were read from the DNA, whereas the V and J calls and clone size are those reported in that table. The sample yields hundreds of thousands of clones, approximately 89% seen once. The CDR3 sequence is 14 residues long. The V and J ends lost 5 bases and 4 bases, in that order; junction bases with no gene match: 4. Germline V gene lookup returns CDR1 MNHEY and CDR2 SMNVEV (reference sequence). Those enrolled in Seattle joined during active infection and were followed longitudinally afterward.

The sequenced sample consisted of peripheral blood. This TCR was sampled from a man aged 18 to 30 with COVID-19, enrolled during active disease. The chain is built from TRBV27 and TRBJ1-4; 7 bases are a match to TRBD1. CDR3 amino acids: CASSTTGINEKLFF. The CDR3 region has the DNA TGTGCCAGCAGTACGACAGGGATTAATGAAAAACTGTTTTTT.